This is a list of T cell receptor beta chains from one sample in a study of OX40 agonist ivuxolimab in advanced cancers. Clones were read by immunoSEQ multiplex PCR, and TCRdb kept only the in-frame ones, dropping some. In the table there are 85,000 to 100,000 clones, roughly 84% of which are singletons. Material: CD4+ or CD8+ T cells sorted from blood, obtained in a trial of the OX40 agonist ivuxolimab. The receptors were sampled from an adult with an advanced solid tumor such as melanoma, head and neck, liver or kidney cancer. Each CDR3 is given with its conserved first and last residue. D genes are given only for firm matches. Clone sizes are given selectively: once, few, many, or a class where the clone is expanded.

clone_size j_call v_call d_call cdr3_nt cdr3_aa
NA TRBJ1-1 TRBV7-9 NA TGTGCCAGCAGCCCAGTAGGATTTGGGGCGAACACTGAAGCTTTCTTT CASSPVGFGANTEAFF
NA TRBJ2-2 TRBV15 NA TGTGCCACCAGCAGAGATGCCTATGGGACCGGGGAGCTGTTTTTT CATSRDAYGTGELFF
NA TRBJ2-7 TRBV5-1 TRBD2 TGCGCCAGCAGCAAACTAGCGGGTGACTTTACCTACGAGCAGTACTTC CASSKLAGDFTYEQYF
NA TRBJ2-1 TRBV7-3 TRBD2 TGTGCCAGCAGCTTGGCGGGAGGCAATGAGCAGTTCTTC CASSLAGGNEQFF
NA TRBJ2-5 TRBV28 TRBD2 TGTGCCAGCAGTTTGCTCTCTAGCGGGAGTTTCGGAGAGCAGTACTTC CASSLLSSGSFGEQYF
NA TRBJ2-1 TRBV18 TRBD1 TGTGCCAGCTCACCCGACAGGGCTTTGGTTTACAATGAGCAGTTCTTC CASSPDRALVYNEQFF
many TRBJ2-7 TRBV7-9 NA TGTGCCAGCAGTTCCGTAAAGGGGGAGCAGTACTTC CASSSVKGEQYF
NA TRBJ1-3 TRBV7-9 TRBD1 TGTGCCAGCAGCTTCGTGGACAGGGGGGCTGGAAACACCATATATTTT CASSFVDRGAGNTIYF
once TRBJ2-3 TRBV5-1 NA TGCGCCAGCAGGGCCGGGTTTACCATCCGAGGGGATACGCAGTATTTT CASRAGFTIRGDTQYF
NA TRBJ2-7 TRBV7-2 TRBD1 TGTGCCAGCAGCTTAAGCGTGGCTGGGACAGCCTACGAGCAGTACTTC CASSLSVAGTAYEQYF
NA TRBJ2-7 TRBV5-4 TRBD1 TGTGCCAGCAGCTCGAACCGGGACAGGGGGGCCGAGCAGTACTTC CASSSNRDRGAEQYF
NA TRBJ2-2 TRBV11-3 NA TGTGCCAGCAGCTCGTACAACACCGGGGAGCTGTTTTTT CASSSYNTGELFF
NA TRBJ2-3 TRBV15 NA TGTGCCACCAGCAGAGATCGGGCCACAGGGAGGGACACAGATACGCAGTATTTT CATSRDRATGRDTDTQYF
NA TRBJ1-2 TRBV28 TRBD1 TGTGCCAGCAGTATCTCTACAGGGGAGCGTGGCTACACCTTC CASSISTGERGYTF
few TRBJ2-7 TRBV7-2 NA TGTGCCAGCAGCTTAGGGGAGCGTGAGCAGTACTTC CASSLGEREQYF
NA TRBJ2-2 TRBV12-5 TRBD1 TGTGCTAGTGGTTTGCGCCCCGGACAGGGGAAGAGGGGGGAGCTGTTTTTT CASGLRPGQGKRGELFF
NA TRBJ2-1 TRBV7-9 TRBD2 TGTGCCAGCAGCCCTACAGGGACTAGCGGAGAAAAGTCCTACAATGAGCAGTTCTTC CASSPTGTSGEKSYNEQFF
NA TRBJ2-5 TRBV7-2 NA TGTGCCAGCAGCTTAGCACTACTCCAAGAGACCCAGTACTTC CASSLALLQETQYF
NA TRBJ2-1 TRBV19 NA TGTGCCAGTAGTTCCCCACCCGACAGCTCCTACAATGAGCAGTTCTTC CASSSPPDSSYNEQFF
NA TRBJ2-3 TRBV5-1 TRBD2 TGCGCCAGCAGCTTGGAGCCGGGACTAGCGGGAGGAGGAGATACGCAGTATTTT CASSLEPGLAGGGDTQYF
NA TRBJ2-7 TRBV7-3 NA TGTGCCAGCAGCCTGGGGTCCTACGAGCAGTACTTC CASSLGSYEQYF
NA TRBJ2-7 TRBV6-6 TRBD1 TGTGCCAGCAGTTACCCTATCAGGGGGATGGGGGAGCAGTACTTC CASSYPIRGMGEQYF
NA TRBJ2-7 TRBV5-5 NA TGTGCCAGCAGCTTGAACAGGGTTTCGTACGAGCAGTACTTC CASSLNRVSYEQYF
NA TRBJ2-1 TRBV4-1 NA TGCGCCAGCAGCCCAACCACCGTGTGGGTCTTCTACAATGAGCAGTTCTTC CASSPTTVWVFYNEQFF
NA TRBJ2-7 TRBV27 TRBD2 TGTGCCAGCAGGAGAACTAGCGGATTCTCCTACGAGCAGTACTTC CASRRTSGFSYEQYF
NA TRBJ2-5 TRBV7-8 TRBD2 TGTGCCAGCAGATCGAGCGGGAGATTCCAAGAGACCCAGTACTTC CASRSSGRFQETQYF
once TRBJ2-5 TRBV11-1 TRBD2 TGTGCCAGCACCCGGGAAACTAGCGGGTCAATCCAAGAGACCCAGTACTTC CASTRETSGSIQETQYF
NA TRBJ1-3 TRBV18 TRBD1 TGTGCCAGCTCATCGGGACAGGTTCCCACCATATATTTT CASSSGQVPTIYF